Shown below are 5 T cell receptor beta chains from a single sample sequenced in a study of blood T cell repertoires in COVID-19. TCRdb keeps only in-frame clones here, not all; method: immunoSEQ multiplex PCR. The table records over 130,000 clones, about 85% of them present only once. Sequenced input: peripheral blood. These receptors were obtained from a woman aged 60-75 years with active or convalescent COVID-19.

This clone turned up a few times. The chain has TRBV2 and TRBJ1-1, with 9 positions matching TRBD1. From germline, CDR1 is SNHLY and CDR2 FYNNEI. This CDR3 is built from 18 residues. Trimming cost V 6 bases and J 0 bases; bases outside gene matches: 14. The CDR3 protein is CASRGQGMGRFLNTEAFF. DNA of the CDR3: TGTGCCAGCAGGGGACAGGGAATGGGTCGATTCCTGAACACTGAAGCTTTCTTT.

V gene TRBV4-3 combines with J gene TRBJ2-7, with 11 nucleotides matching TRBD2. J gave up 2 bases and V 1 base, and 7 bases lay outside the gene matches. Germline CDR1 LGHNA, CDR2 YSLEER. The CDR3 runs 17 residues. In nucleotides, the CDR3 is TGCGCCAGCAGCCAAGGGTTTAGTAGCGGGGGGGCCTACGAGCAGTACTTC. Translated: CASSQGFSSGGAYEQYF.

DNA for the CDR3: TGTGCCAGCAGCGTGGGGACCACAGGGAATGAAAAACTGTTTTTT. This codes for CASSVGTTGNEKLFF. This sequence joins TRBV9 and TRBJ1-4; possible D gene TRBD1, 6 bases. V was cut by 2 bases and J by 5 bases, with 13 bases left in between. CDR3 size: 15 residues. Germline V gives CDR1 SGDLS, CDR2 YYNGEE.

The DNA for the CDR3 is TGCGCCAGCAGCCAGAACTACCAGTATGACCAAGAGACCCAGTACTTC. This gives the protein CASSQNYQYDQETQYF. The J gene is TRBJ2-5, the V gene TRBV5-1, with D hard to call. Trimming shortened V by 4 bases and J by 0 bases, and 16 bases separated the two germline ends. Germline assignment: CDR1 SGHRS and CDR2 YFSETQ. CDR3 length equals 16 residues.

The chain uses TRBV3-1 (or the pseudogene TRBV3-2) and TRBJ2-3, with D maybe TRBD2 (7 bases). The CDR3 extends over 15 amino acids. V shed 6 bases and J shed 5 bases, with 18 bases lying between them. The germline V gene has CDR1 LGHDT and CDR2 YNNKEL (reference sequence). The CDR3 is CASRAFGGGVDTQYF. For the CDR3, the DNA is TGTGCCAGCAGGGCCTTTGGAGGGGGGGTAGATACGCAGTATTTT.